Listed here are 18 T cell receptor beta chains from one sample, sequenced in a study of radiation and T cells in renal cell carcinoma. Time point given: blood 4 weeks post-SBRT, at nephrectomy. Stated treatment: 15 Gy SBRT to primary tumor, nephrectomy 4 weeks later. TCRdb keeps only in-frame clones here, not all; method: immunoSEQ multiplex PCR. The repertoire consists of roughly 58,000 clones, with roughly 80% occurring once and the leading ten covering about 6.8%. The starting material was blood, obtained from a patient whose treatment included radiotherapy and nephrectomy. These receptors were obtained from a man in his sixties with renal cell carcinoma.

The CDR3 region has the DNA TGTGCCAGCAGCGAGGACACAAGCCCTCGGGATGAGCAGTTCTTC. Translation gives CASSEDTSPRDEQFF. The chain employs TRBV5-6 and TRBJ2-1, with D perhaps TRBD1 (5 bases). The V end lost 4 bases, the J end lost 8 bases, and 19 bases lay between the germline ends. In germline, CDR1 is SGHDT, CDR2 YYEEEE. The CDR3 loop spans 15 amino acids.

V gene TRBV6-1 combines with J gene TRBJ1-4, with no clear D. The CDR3 has 15 residues. The V and J ends lost 7 bases and 0 bases respectively, with 12 bases between them. Per the germline V gene, CDR1 is MNHNS and CDR2 is SASEGT. The CDR3 spells CASTPWIATNEKLFF. The CDR3 DNA sequence: TGTGCCAGCACCCCGTGGATTGCAACTAATGAAAAACTGTTTTTT.

The V and J genes are TRBV7-9 and TRBJ2-2, with a weak D call TRBD1 (6 bases). The V and J ends lost 7 bases and 5 bases respectively, with 17 bases between them. There are 15 residues in the CDR3. Germline CDR1 is SEHNR and CDR2 is FQNEAQ (reference sequence). The CDR3 nucleotides are TGTGCCAGCAACTCTGTTGGGGGCGGTACCGGGGAGCTGTTTTTT. Protein sequence: CASNSVGGGTGELFF.

The rearrangement uses TRBV14 and TRBJ2-5; 7 bases are shared with TRBD1. Germline V CDR1 and CDR2: SGHDN, FVKESK. The CDR3 length is 12 residues. CDR3 in DNA: TGTGCAGACAGGGATTTTGGAGAGACCCAGTACTTC. Translation: CADRDFGETQYF.

This chain connects TRBV30 to TRBJ2-5; 15 bases agree with TRBD2. J gave up 5 bases and V 2 bases, and 12 bases lay outside the gene matches. The CDR3 totals 18 residues. Germline CDR1 and CDR2: GTSNPN and SVGIG (reference sequence). This CDR3 is CAWSLGLAGGPREETQYF. CDR3 coding DNA: TGTGCCTGGAGTCTCGGACTAGCGGGGGGGCCGAGGGAGGAGACCCAGTACTTC.

The chain joins TRBV30 to TRBJ1-4; D is undetermined. Germline CDR1 GTSNPN, CDR2 SVGIG (reference sequence). This CDR3 contains 13 residues. V was pared by 5 bases and J by 6 bases, with 13 bases between. The CDR3 DNA reads TGTGCCTGGGGTGGGGTAGGGCATGAAAAACTGTTTTTT. Encoded protein: CAWGGVGHEKLFF.

V and J are TRBV2 and TRBJ1-2; maybe TRBD1 (5 bases). Germline V gives CDR1 SNHLY, CDR2 FYNNEI. The CDR3 has 13 amino acids. The V end lost 5 bases, the J end lost 3 bases, and 10 bases lay between the germline ends. CDR3 DNA: TGTGCCAGCAGTTTCCCGGGGGACTATGGCTACACCTTC. Protein: CASSFPGDYGYTF.

J is TRBJ1-5 and V is TRBV5-6; D is uncertain. The V and J ends lost 0 bases and 5 bases respectively, with 18 bases between them. The CDR3 is made up of 17 amino acids. Germline values: CDR1 SGHDT, CDR2 YYEEEE. The CDR3 nucleotides read TGTGCCAGCAGCTTGGGCGGGGAGGGAAGGCCTCATCAGCCCCAGCATTTT. This codes for CASSLGGEGRPHQPQHF.

V is TRBV5-1 and J is TRBJ2-3; 7 nucleotides match TRBD2. The CDR3 has 14 residues. Germline trimming cut 3 bases from V and 2 bases from J; bases unmatched to any gene: 3. In germline, CDR1 is SGHRS, CDR2 YFSETQ. The CDR3 loop is CASSWRELTDTQYF. As DNA, the CDR3 is TGCGCCAGCAGCTGGCGGGAGCTCACAGATACGCAGTATTTT.

The rearrangement joins TRBV19 to TRBJ1-5; TRBD1 agrees at 9 bases. The germline gives CDR1 LNHDA, CDR2 SQIVND (reference sequence). The CDR3 loop spans 15 amino acids. J lost 2 bases, V lost 7 bases, and 6 bases had no gene match. The CDR3 sequence is CASTSTGGGNQPQHF. In DNA form, the CDR3 reads TGTGCCAGTACCTCTACAGGGGGCGGCAATCAGCCCCAGCATTTT. The whole variable domain, remainder taken from reference TRBV19 and TRBJ1-5, is DGGITQSPKYLFRKEGQNVTLSCEQNLNHDAMYWYRQDPGQGLRLIYYSQIVNDFQKGDIAEGYSVSREKKESFPLTVTSAQKNPTAFYLCASTSTGGGNQPQHFGDGTRLSIL.

The chain joins TRBV2 to TRBJ2-3, with TRBD1 identical over 7 bases. Germline V gene data show CDR1 as SNHLY and CDR2 as FYNNEI. This CDR3 comprises 14 residues. Unmatched junction bases numbered 8, after V lost 6 bases and J lost 5 bases. CDR3: CASRDRTGEDTQYF. CDR3 nucleotide sequence: TGTGCCAGCAGGGATCGCACAGGGGAAGATACGCAGTATTTT.

Remarks on this clone: The junction departs from the called germline gene at one end, perhaps through a read error. V gene TRBV6-6 combines with J gene TRBJ2-5; 8 positions agree with TRBD2. The CDR3 contains 13 residues. CDR1 MNHNY and CDR2 SVGAGI come from the germline V gene (reference sequence). The CDR3 sequence is CASNEGLATPEDF. The CDR3 bases are TGTGCCAGCAACGAAGGACTAGCTACTCCTGAGGACTTC.

The chain has TRBV5-4 and TRBJ1-5, with 7 bases matching TRBD1. V was pared by 3 bases and J by 7 bases, with 7 bases of the junction left unmatched. The germline V gene has CDR1 SGHNT and CDR2 YYREEE (reference sequence). CDR3 length: 14 amino acids. This chain's CDR3 is CASSSAGGQQPQHF. CDR3 nucleotide sequence: TGTGCCAGCAGCTCGGCAGGGGGGCAACAGCCCCAGCATTTT.

The chain employs TRBV5-1 and TRBJ2-3; no clear D gene. CDR1 is SGHRS, CDR2 YFSETQ, per germline. The CDR3 contains 13 residues. Trimming took 2 bases from V and 4 from J, leaving 8 bases between them. The CDR3 spells CASSFGSPDTQYF. As DNA, the CDR3 is TGCGCCAGCAGCTTCGGTAGTCCAGATACGCAGTATTTT.

CDR3 in amino acids: CASSMGGTSSGNTIYF. In nucleotides, the CDR3 is TGTGCCAGCAGCATGGGTGGGACGAGCTCTGGAAACACCATATATTTT. The chain couples TRBV5-6 to TRBJ1-3, with D tentatively TRBD1 (5 bases). Germline assignment: CDR1 SGHDT and CDR2 YYEEEE. The V end was cut by 4 bases, the J end by 0 bases, with 14 bases between. This CDR3 is built from 16 residues.

In DNA form, the CDR3 reads TGTGCCAGCAGCGGACAGGGGCCCACCGGGGAGCTGTTTTTT. It translates to CASSGQGPTGELFF. The chain couples TRBV7-3 to TRBJ2-2, with 9 bases lining up with TRBD1. The V gene end was trimmed by 5 bases and the J gene end by 4 bases; junction bases not matched to a gene: 2. The CDR3 sequence is 14 residues long. Germline V gene sequence: CDR1 SGHTA, CDR2 FQGTGA.

The chain joins TRBV21-1 to TRBJ2-7; the D call of TRBD2 is as the table states it, not checked on the DNA. TRBV21-1 constitutes a pseudogene. The CDR3 has 14 amino acids. CDR3: CASNGLRPAHEQYF. The CDR3 nucleotides read TGTGCCAGCAACGGTCTTCGCCCCGCTCACGAGCAGTACTTC.

V is TRBV27 and J is TRBJ2-3, with 9 bases aligning to TRBD1. J was trimmed by 2 bases and V by 5 bases; bases with no gene match: 11. Germline V CDR1 and CDR2: MNHEY, SMNVEV (reference sequence). The CDR3 runs 17 residues. This CDR3 is CASSNEGDRVSTDTQYF. The CDR3 coding sequence is TGTGCCAGCAGTAACGAGGGGGACAGGGTGTCCACAGATACGCAGTATTTT.